The sequence of this T cell receptor (beta chain) was determined in a study of T cell responses to AZD1222 COVID-19 vaccine (dated by TCRdb to about 2021). General notes on the study: AZD1222 recipients with second doses at about 4 weeks or about 12 weeks were pooled, because spike-specific TCR depth and breadth did not differ between schedules. TCR sequencing was performed for 230 to 250 trial participants, of whom 200 to 210 were given two doses of AZD1222 and around 25 were given two doses of MenACWY control vaccine. Trial participants were enrolled into age subgroups of 18-55, 56-69 and 70-plus years, which contained approximately 150, 28 and 58 TCR-sequenced participants, respectively. Results the study describes overall, beyond this receptor: Vaccine-associated CD4 TCRs spanned the whole spike protein, with dominant responses in regions 160-218 and 743-854. Reportedly, close to half of the unique spike-specific TCRs recognized epitopes lying outside the regions that are mutated in the B.1.351 and B.1.1.7 variants. Conclusions about previously exposed vaccinees are limited because only a handful of AZD1222 recipients were SARS-CoV-2 seropositive at baseline. Participants were mostly white British and included more females than males, and it was suggested by the authors that clonal diversity may have been underestimated. No day 14 peak-response samples were available, so repertoires were characterized only after the peak T cell response. After two AZD1222 doses, both the breadth and the depth of spike-specific TCRs were significantly higher than at day 0 and than in MenACWY recipients. In the small 56-69-year group, the increase in depth fell short of significance, most likely because of low power.

The CDR3 regions of human TCRbeta chains were subjected to immunosequencing. Under the source paper's analysis protocol: TCRs in the repertoires were compared against a reference library of SARS-CoV-2-specific TCRs that had been generated with the MIRA antigen-specificity platform. Breadth was defined as the fraction of unique TCRs that were SARS-CoV-2-associated. Depth was defined as the fraction of total T cells that were SARS-CoV-2-associated. Using the MIRA data, each spike-specific TCR was assigned both to the spike region to which the TCR was reactive and to a CD4 or CD8 class. Log10-transformed breadth and depth values were compared by one-way ANOVA with Sidak's multiple comparisons tests. TCRdb re-hosts the immuneACCESS table, in-frame sequences only. Its copies lack some clones; in the studies checked, an unresolved V gene accounts for under half of them, and the cause for the rest is not known. Clone size and the V and J calls come from that table; the DNA yielded D and trimming. The sample records tens of thousands of clones, 75% to 90% of which are singletons. The top ten constitute 2% to 3% of the sample.

The germline V gene provides CDR1 SGHAT and CDR2 FQNNGV. Compared with germline, V lacks 5 bases and J lacks 5 bases; bases without a gene match: 19. The CDR3 sequence holds 18 residues, the cysteine and phenylalanine included. Solely the CDR3 DNA is kept, with 54 bases framed from the first base. What this sample's time point label stands for: baseline before first vaccination. Samples from vaccinated people were obtained from the UK trials COV001 and COV002, which included a single-blind randomized controlled phase 2/3 trial of AZD1222 (ChAdOx1 nCoV-19) in healthy adults. For TCRbeta chain sequencing, PBMC samples were collected from trial participants at day 0 and at day 28 after the second dose. Comment on this clone: The specificity of this receptor is unknown. No base qualities exist here, and no much larger clone lies one base off it.

This receptor was obtained from an adult in good health. Specimen: peripheral blood, collected on day 0 of AZD1222 vaccination. Rearrangement joined TRBV11-2 to TRBJ2-5, and 8 junction bases match TRBD1. This receptor has the CDR3 CASSQIRGPRPVGETQYF. In nucleotides, the sequence is TGTGCCAGCAGCCAAATCAGGGGGCCCCGCCCCGTTGGGGAGACCCAGTACTTC.